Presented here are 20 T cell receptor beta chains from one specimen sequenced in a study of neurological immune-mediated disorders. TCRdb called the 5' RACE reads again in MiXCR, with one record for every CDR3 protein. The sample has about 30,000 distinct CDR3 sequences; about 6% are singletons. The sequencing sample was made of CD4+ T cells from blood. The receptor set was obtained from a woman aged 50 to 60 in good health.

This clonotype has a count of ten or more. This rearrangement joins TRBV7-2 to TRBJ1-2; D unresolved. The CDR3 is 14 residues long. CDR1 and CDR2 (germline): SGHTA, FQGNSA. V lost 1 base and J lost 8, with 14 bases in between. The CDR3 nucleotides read TGTGCCAGCAGCTTAGGGTCCAGGCGCTCAGGCTACACCTTC. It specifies CASSLGSRRSGYTF.

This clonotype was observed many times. The CDR3 DNA reads TGCGCCAGCCGGGGGCAAGAGACCCAGTACTTC. Encoded protein: CASRGQETQYF. The chain recombines TRBV5-1 with TRBJ2-5; maybe TRBD2 (6 bases). V was cut by 7 bases and J by 2 bases, with 6 bases left in between. CDR1 is SGHRS, CDR2 YFSETQ, per germline. The CDR3 totals 11 residues.

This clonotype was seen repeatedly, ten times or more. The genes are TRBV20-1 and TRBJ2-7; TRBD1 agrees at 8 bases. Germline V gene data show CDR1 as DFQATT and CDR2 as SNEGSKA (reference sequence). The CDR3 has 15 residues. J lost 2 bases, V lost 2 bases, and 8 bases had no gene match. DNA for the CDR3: TGCAGTGCTAGAAGACCGGGACAGGTCACCTACGAGCAGTACTTC. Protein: CSARRPGQVTYEQYF.

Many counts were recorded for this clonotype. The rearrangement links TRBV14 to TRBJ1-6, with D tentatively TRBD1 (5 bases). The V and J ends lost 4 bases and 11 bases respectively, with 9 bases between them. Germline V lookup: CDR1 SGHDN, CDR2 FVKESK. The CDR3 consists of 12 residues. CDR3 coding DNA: TGTGCCAGCAGCCGGGACCATCCACCCCTCCACTTT. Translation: CASSRDHPPLHF.

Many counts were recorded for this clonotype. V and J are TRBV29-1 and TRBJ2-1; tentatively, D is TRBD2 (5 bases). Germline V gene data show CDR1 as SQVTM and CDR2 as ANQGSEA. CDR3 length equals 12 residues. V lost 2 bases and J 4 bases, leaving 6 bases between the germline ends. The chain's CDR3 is CSVERGYNEQFF. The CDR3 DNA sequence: TGCAGCGTTGAACGGGGTTACAATGAGCAGTTCTTC.

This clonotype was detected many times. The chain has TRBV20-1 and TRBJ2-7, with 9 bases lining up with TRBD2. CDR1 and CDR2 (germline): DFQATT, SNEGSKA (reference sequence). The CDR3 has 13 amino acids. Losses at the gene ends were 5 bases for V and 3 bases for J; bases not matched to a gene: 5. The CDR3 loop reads CSAPGGGVYEQYF. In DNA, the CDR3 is TGCAGTGCTCCCGGCGGGGGGGTCTACGAGCAGTACTTC.

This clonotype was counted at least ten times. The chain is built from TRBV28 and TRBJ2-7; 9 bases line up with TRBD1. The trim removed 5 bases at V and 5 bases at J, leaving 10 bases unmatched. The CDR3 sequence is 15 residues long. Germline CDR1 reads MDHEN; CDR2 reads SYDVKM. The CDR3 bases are TGTGCCAGCAGTCTACCTGGGACAGGGCTCCACGAGCAGTACTTC. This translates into CASSLPGTGLHEQYF.

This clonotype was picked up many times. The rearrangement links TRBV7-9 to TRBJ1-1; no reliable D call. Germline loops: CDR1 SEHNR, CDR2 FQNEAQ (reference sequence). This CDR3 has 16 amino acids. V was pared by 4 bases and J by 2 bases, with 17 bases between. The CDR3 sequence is CASSSLRVQTNTEAFF. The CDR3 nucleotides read TGTGCCAGCAGCTCACTAAGGGTTCAGACCAACACTGAAGCTTTCTTT.

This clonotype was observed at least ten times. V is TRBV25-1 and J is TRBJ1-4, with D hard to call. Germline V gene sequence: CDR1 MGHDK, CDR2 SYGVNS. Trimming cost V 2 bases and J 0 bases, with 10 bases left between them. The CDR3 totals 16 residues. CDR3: CASSEVGTATNEKLFF. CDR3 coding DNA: TGTGCCAGCAGTGAAGTGGGCACTGCAACTAATGAAAAACTGTTTTTT.

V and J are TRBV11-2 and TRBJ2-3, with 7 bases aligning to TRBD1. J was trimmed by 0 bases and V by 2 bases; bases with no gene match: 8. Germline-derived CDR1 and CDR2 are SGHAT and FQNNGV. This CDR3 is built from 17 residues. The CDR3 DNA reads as TGTGCCAGCAGCTTACACCCCGGGACAGTAAGCACAGATACGCAGTATTTT. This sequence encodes CASSLHPGTVSTDTQYF.

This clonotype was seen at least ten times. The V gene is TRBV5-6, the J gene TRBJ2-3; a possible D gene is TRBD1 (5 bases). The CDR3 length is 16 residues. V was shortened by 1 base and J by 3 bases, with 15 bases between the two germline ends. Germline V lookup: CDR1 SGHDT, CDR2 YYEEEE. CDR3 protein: CASSLFTAGKTDTQYF. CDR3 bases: TGTGCCAGCAGCTTGTTTACGGCAGGGAAAACAGATACGCAGTATTTT.

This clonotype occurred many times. The CDR3 sequence: CASSLVYPQGAQGNSPLHF. The CDR3 bases are TGTGCCAGCAGCTTAGTGTACCCACAGGGGGCTCAGGGGAATTCACCCCTCCACTTT. This rearrangement joins TRBV7-2 to TRBJ1-6, with 9 bases matching TRBD1. V was pared by 1 base and J by 7 bases, with 14 bases of the junction left unmatched. Germline values: CDR1 SGHTA, CDR2 FQGNSA. The CDR3 runs 19 residues.

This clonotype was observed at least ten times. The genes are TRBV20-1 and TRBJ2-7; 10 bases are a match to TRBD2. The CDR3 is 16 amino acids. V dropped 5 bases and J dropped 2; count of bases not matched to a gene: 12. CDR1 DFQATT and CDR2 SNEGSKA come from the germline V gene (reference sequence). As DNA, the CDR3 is TGCAGTGCTGGGCCCCTAGCGGGAGAGCCCCCCTACGAGCAGTACTTC. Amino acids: CSAGPLAGEPPYEQYF.

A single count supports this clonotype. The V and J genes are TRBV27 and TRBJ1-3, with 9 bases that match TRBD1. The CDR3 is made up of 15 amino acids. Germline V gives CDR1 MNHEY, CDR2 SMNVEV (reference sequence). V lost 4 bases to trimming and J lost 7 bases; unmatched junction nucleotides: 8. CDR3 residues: CASSSAGQGVNTIYF. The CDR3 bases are TGTGCCAGCAGTTCGGCGGGACAGGGAGTGAACACCATATATTTT.

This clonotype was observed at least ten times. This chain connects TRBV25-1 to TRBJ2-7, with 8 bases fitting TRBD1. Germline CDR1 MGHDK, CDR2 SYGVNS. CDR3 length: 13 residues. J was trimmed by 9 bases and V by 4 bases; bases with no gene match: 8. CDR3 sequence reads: CASSGTGRTSQYF. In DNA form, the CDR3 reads TGTGCCAGCAGTGGGACAGGGAGAACGTCGCAGTACTTC.

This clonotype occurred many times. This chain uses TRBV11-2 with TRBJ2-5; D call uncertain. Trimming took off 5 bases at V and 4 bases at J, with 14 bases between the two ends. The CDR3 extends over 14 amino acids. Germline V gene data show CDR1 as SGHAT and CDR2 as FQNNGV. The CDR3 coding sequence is TGTGCCAGCAGCCCTCAAGGGAAGAGAGAGACCCAGTACTTC. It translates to CASSPQGKRETQYF.

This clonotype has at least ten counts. CDR3 sequence reads: CASSPQTGALSYNEQFF. The CDR3, as DNA: TGTGCCAGCAGCCCTCAGACAGGCGCCCTCTCCTACAATGAGCAGTTCTTC. This sequence joins TRBV9 and TRBJ2-1, with D possibly being TRBD1 (6 bases). CDR1 and CDR2 (germline): SGDLS, YYNGEE. The V gene lost 4 bases and the J gene lost 0 bases, with 17 bases spanning the gap. The CDR3 is made up of 17 amino acids. Variable domain in full (rest from reference TRBV9 and TRBJ2-1): DSGVTQTPKHLITATGQRVTLRCSPRSGDLSVYWYQQSLDQGLQFLIQYYNGEERAKGNILERFSAQQFPDLHSELNLSSLELGDSALYFCASSPQTGALSYNEQFFGPGTRLTVL.

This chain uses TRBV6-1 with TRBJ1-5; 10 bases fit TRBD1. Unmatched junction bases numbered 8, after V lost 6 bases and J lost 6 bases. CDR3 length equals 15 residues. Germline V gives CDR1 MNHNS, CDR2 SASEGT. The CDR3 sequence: CASRMTGGSRQPQHF. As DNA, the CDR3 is TGTGCCAGCAGGATGACAGGGGGCAGTCGTCAGCCCCAGCATTTT.

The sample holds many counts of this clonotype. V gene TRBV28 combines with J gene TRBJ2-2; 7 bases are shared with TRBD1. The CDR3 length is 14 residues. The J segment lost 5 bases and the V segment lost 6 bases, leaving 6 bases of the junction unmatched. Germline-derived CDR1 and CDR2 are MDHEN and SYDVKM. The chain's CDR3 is CASSGIRGTGELFF. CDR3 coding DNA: TGTGCCAGCAGCGGGATCAGGGGGACCGGGGAGCTGTTTTTT.

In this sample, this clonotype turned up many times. CDR3: CASSPTSGGTDTQYF. Here the CDR3 DNA reads TGTGCCAGCAGCCCGACTAGCGGGGGCACAGATACGCAGTATTTT. The chain is built from TRBV28 and TRBJ2-3; 11 bases agree with TRBD2. The CDR3 is 15 residues long. V shed 6 bases, J shed 1 base, and the junction held 3 bases outside the gene matches. The germline V gene encodes CDR1 MDHEN and CDR2 SYDVKM.